These 31 T cell receptor beta chains share one sample of origin, sequenced in a study of regulatory T cells in long-lasting Graves disease. Arm-PCR of CDR3 regions and iRepertoire HTBI primers were the basis on which TCR beta libraries were built. In TCRdb, the multiplex PCR reads were re-called with MiXCR into one record per CDR3 protein. The data hold about 430,000 distinct CDR3 sequences, with roughly 21% observed a single time. Time point defined: persistent/refractory GD, antithyroid drugs over 5 years with positive TRAb. Isolated PBMC RNA provided the starting material for the TCR library. Sequenced material: peripheral blood mononuclear cells (PBMCs), taken when the disease was refractory, from a patient treated with antithyroid drugs. These receptors originate from a female donor with Graves disease.

At least ten counts were recorded for this clonotype. V is TRBV7-3 and J is TRBJ1-1, with D possibly TRBD1 on 5 matching bases. Between the trimmed V and J ends, which lost 6 bases and 4 bases, there was a span of 12 bases. The CDR3 is 13 residues long. Per germline, CDR1 SGHTA and CDR2 FQGTGA. CDR3 DNA: TGTGCCAGCAGTCGCGGGGCCGTCACTGAAGCTTTCTTT. Translation gives CASSRGAVTEAFF. Looking up the rest from reference TRBV7-3 and TRBJ1-1 gives the full variable domain: GAGVSQTPSNKVTEKGKYVELRCDPISGHTALYWYRQSLGQGPEFLIYFQGTGAADDSGLPNDRFFAVRPEGSVSTLKIQRTERGDSAVYLCASSRGAVTEAFFGQGTRLTVV.

V usage is TRBV5-8 and J usage is TRBJ1-2; 10 positions agree with TRBD1. The trim removed 4 bases at V and 3 bases at J, leaving 6 bases unmatched. Germline V gene lookup returns CDR1 SGHTS and CDR2 YDEGEE. CDR3 length equals 15 residues. The CDR3 DNA reads as TGTGCCAGCAGCCCCCGGACAGGGGGGTACTATGGCTACACCTTC. Amino acid sequence: CASSPRTGGYYGYTF.

This clonotype came up a few times. One end of the junction is discordant with germline, which a read error may explain. The chain uses TRBV28 and TRBJ2-7; D remains ambiguous. Germline-derived CDR1 and CDR2 are MDHEN and SYDVKM. The CDR3 has 11 amino acids. In nucleotides, the CDR3 is TGTGCCGGCAGACTTGACTACGAGCAGTACTTC. Encoded protein: CAGRLDYEQYF.

A remark on this clonotype: A read error is likely here: a far larger clone is one base away. The V and J genes are TRBV27 and TRBJ2-7; D uncertain. Per germline, CDR1 MNHEY and CDR2 SMNVEV (reference sequence). This CDR3 has 15 residues. The CDR3 loop reads CASSFGQAETYEQHF. As DNA, the CDR3 is TGTGCCAGCAGTTTCGGCCAGGCGGAAACCTACGAGCAGCACTTC.

Ten or more counts support this clonotype. The V call is TRBV20-1, the J call TRBJ2-7, with a weak D call TRBD2 (7 bases). Trimming cost V 3 bases and J 6 bases, with 18 bases left between them. The CDR3 extends over 14 amino acids. Germline loops: CDR1 DFQATT, CDR2 SNEGSKA (reference sequence). The CDR3 bases are TGCAGTGCTAGGGGAGGGGGGGGCGATTCCGAGCAGTACTTC. This sequence encodes CSARGGGGDSEQYF.

This clonotype was picked up many times. The chain is built from TRBV6-5 and TRBJ2-5; no definite D call. The germline V gene has CDR1 MNHEY and CDR2 SVGAGI. This CDR3 has 12 amino acids. V was pared by 2 bases and J by 5 bases, with 6 bases between. The chain's CDR3 is CASSYDFETQYF. The CDR3 nucleotides read TGTGCCAGCAGTTACGATTTCGAGACCCAGTACTTC.

Details on this clonotype: Being one base from a much bigger clone, this may be a read error. The chain uses TRBV24-1 and TRBJ1-5, with 9 bases matching TRBD1. The V gene end was trimmed by 8 bases and the J gene end by 4 bases; junction bases not matched to a gene: 5. This CDR3 is 14 amino acids long. Germline V gene sequence: CDR1 KGHDR, CDR2 SFDVKD. The CDR3, as DNA: TGTGCCACCAATGGCGGGACAGGGAATCAGCCCCAGCATTTT. Amino acid sequence: CATNGGTGNQPQHF.

In this sample, this clonotype turned up a few times. The chain is built from TRBV30 and TRBJ2-5; D is possibly TRBD1 (6 bases). V lost 8 bases, J lost 2 bases, and 15 bases lay in between. The CDR3 is 13 residues long. Per germline, CDR1 GTSNPN and CDR2 SVGIG (reference sequence). As DNA, the CDR3 is TGTGCCAGCATACCGGGACAACAAGAGACCCAGTACTTC. This encodes CASIPGQQETQYF.

This clonotype was picked up many times. This chain connects TRBV7-9 to TRBJ2-6, with D uncertain. The V gene lost 1 base and the J gene lost 1 base, with 8 bases spanning the gap. Germline V gene lookup returns CDR1 SEHNR and CDR2 FQNEAQ (reference sequence). The CDR3 is made up of 16 amino acids. The CDR3 sequence is CASSLGWSSGANVLTF. In DNA form, the CDR3 reads TGTGCCAGCAGCTTAGGTTGGTCGTCTGGGGCCAACGTCCTGACTTTC.

The chain carries TRBV19 and TRBJ1-2; D unresolved. The CDR3 length is 13 residues. With 6 bases removed from V and 8 bases from J, the gap between germline ends came to 16 bases. CDR1 LNHDA and CDR2 SQIVND come from the germline V gene (reference sequence). CDR3 nucleotides: TGTGCCAGTAGAACAGAGGCGAGGAGCGGCTACACCTTC. Protein sequence: CASRTEARSGYTF. Filled out from reference TRBV19 and TRBJ1-2, the complete variable domain reads DGGITQSPKYLFRKEGQNVTLSCEQNLNHDAMYWYRQDPGQGLRLIYYSQIVNDFQKGDIAEGYSVSREKKESFPLTVTSAQKNPTAFYLCASRTEARSGYTFGSGTRLTVV.

This chain connects TRBV28 to TRBJ2-7, with D perhaps matching TRBD1 or TRBD2 (5 bases each). Looked up from germline, CDR1 is MDHEN and CDR2 is SYDVKM. The V end was cut by 6 bases, the J end by 5 bases, with 23 bases between. This CDR3 is built from 16 residues. DNA for the CDR3: TGTGCCAGCAGACCCGGGACGACGGGGAAAACCCACGAGCAGTACTTC. Translation gives CASRPGTTGKTHEQYF. Full variable domain (missing parts from reference TRBV28 and TRBJ2-7): DVKVTQSSRYLVKRTGEKVFLECVQDMDHENMFWYRQDPGLGLRLIYFSYDVKMKEKGDIPEGYSVSREKKERFSLILESASTNQTSMYLCASRPGTTGKTHEQYFGPGTRLTVT.

This clonotype was counted ten times or more. V and J are TRBV20-1 and TRBJ1-2; the D is unclear. The CDR3 is made up of 13 amino acids. In germline, CDR1 is DFQATT, CDR2 SNEGSKA (reference sequence). V lost 5 bases, J lost 0 bases, and 10 bases lay in between. The CDR3 nucleotides read TGCAGTGCTCCACAACTAGCTAACTATGGCTACACCTTC. Protein: CSAPQLANYGYTF.

This clonotype turned up a few times. The rearrangement links TRBV6-5 to TRBJ2-2; 9 positions agree with TRBD1. Germline CDR1 reads MNHEY; CDR2 reads SVGAGI. The CDR3 loop spans 16 amino acids. V lost 4 bases, J lost 5 bases, and 8 bases stayed unmatched. CDR3: CASSSTDRGGTGELFF. The CDR3 DNA is TGTGCCAGCAGTTCAACCGACAGGGGGGGTACCGGGGAGCTGTTTTTT.

This CDR3 is CASSEAFLAGGPNTGELFF. DNA for the CDR3: TGTGCCAGCAGTGAAGCCTTTCTAGCGGGAGGGCCGAACACCGGGGAGCTGTTTTTT. The V and J genes are TRBV2 and TRBJ2-2; the match to TRBD2 covers 12 bases. Looked up from germline, CDR1 is SNHLY and CDR2 is FYNNEI. The V gene end was trimmed by 0 bases and the J gene end by 0 bases; junction bases not matched to a gene: 5. The CDR3 length is 19 residues.

This clonotype was detected ten times or more. The rearrangement uses TRBV6-1 and TRBJ1-2, with D maybe TRBD1 (6 bases). The CDR3 extends over 14 amino acids. V was pared by 6 bases and J by 4 bases, with 15 bases between. Germline V lookup: CDR1 MNHNS, CDR2 SASEGT. The CDR3 protein is CASRYLGDTYGYTF. DNA for the CDR3: TGTGCCAGCAGATATCTTGGGGACACCTATGGCTACACCTTC.

J is TRBJ1-6 and V is TRBV20-1; D possibly corresponds to TRBD1 (6 bases). The CDR3 is 16 amino acids. Trimming removed 6 bases at V and 7 bases at J, with 22 bases between. Germline V gene data show CDR1 as DFQATT and CDR2 as SNEGSKA (reference sequence). Here the CDR3 reads CSAAEGHGKPNSPLHF. Here the CDR3 DNA reads TGCAGTGCGGCTGAGGGACACGGGAAGCCCAATTCACCCCTCCACTTT.

This clonotype turned up a few times. The V and J genes are TRBV13 and TRBJ1-1, with 7 bases that match TRBD1. With V trimmed by 3 bases and J by 0 bases, 19 bases remained unmatched. CDR3 length: 20 amino acids. The germline V gene has CDR1 PRHDT and CDR2 FYEKMQ (reference sequence). The CDR3 protein is CASSFGGGQLLYPMNTEAFF. The CDR3 DNA reads as TGTGCCAGCAGCTTCGGCGGGGGACAGTTACTTTACCCCATGAACACTGAAGCTTTCTTT.

Ten or more counts support this clonotype. The CDR3 loop reads CASGRGRTGELFF. In DNA form, the CDR3 reads TGTGCCAGCGGGAGGGGGAGAACCGGGGAGCTGTTTTTT. This chain joins TRBV28 and TRBJ2-2, with D possibly being TRBD2 (7 bases). The CDR3 is 13 amino acids. V was trimmed by 8 bases and J by 5 bases, leaving 12 bases between them. Per germline, CDR1 MDHEN and CDR2 SYDVKM.

The chain links TRBV13 to TRBJ1-4; D unclear. Trimming left V 5 bases short and J 0 bases short, with 10 bases between. The CDR3 is 15 amino acids. Germline V gives CDR1 PRHDT, CDR2 FYEKMQ (reference sequence). The DNA for the CDR3 is TGTGCCAGCAGCCCAACACGAACAACTAATGAAAAACTGTTTTTT. Translating gives CASSPTRTTNEKLFF.

This clonotype has only a few counts. This sequence may be a read error, since a much larger clone differs from it by one base. CDR3 in DNA: TGTGCCAGCAGCTTAGTCTCTGGAGGACACACTGAAGCTTTCTTT. It translates to CASSLVSGGHTEAFF. The genes are TRBV11-2 and TRBJ1-1; D is uncertain. Looked up from germline, CDR1 is SGHAT and CDR2 is FQNNGV. V was shortened by 1 base and J by 3 bases, with 12 bases between the two germline ends. The CDR3 consists of 15 residues.

This clonotype was recorded at least ten times. CDR3: CASSFGNNQETQYF. The CDR3 nucleotides read TGTGCCAGCAGCTTTGGGAACAACCAAGAGACCCAGTACTTC. The rearrangement uses TRBV5-5 and TRBJ2-5; D ambiguous. Germline CDR1 reads SGHKS; CDR2 reads YYEKEE (reference sequence). Trimming took off 2 bases at V and 0 bases at J, with 8 bases between the two ends. This CDR3 has 14 amino acids.

Details on this clonotype: In this CDR3 the conserved last residue, phenylalanine or tryptophan, is missing, so a read error is likely. In DNA, the CDR3 is TGTGCCAGCAGTTTGGGACTGGCGGAGCCCCAGCATTCT. It codes for CASSLGLAEPQHS. The chain links TRBV6-2 or TRBV6-3 to TRBJ1-5; D might be TRBD1 (5 bases). The CDR3 has 13 amino acids. Germline V CDR1 and CDR2: MNHEY, SVGEGT. The V end was cut by 4 bases, the J end by 8 bases, with 12 bases between.

The chain carries TRBV30 and TRBJ2-7; D may be TRBD1 (6 bases). Germline CDR1 is GTSNPN and CDR2 is SVGIG (reference sequence). This CDR3 has 14 residues. V lost 2 bases to trimming and J lost 12 bases, with 23 bases between them. The CDR3 sequence is CAWSPRDKAPEMYF. The DNA for the CDR3 is TGTGCCTGGAGTCCCCGGGACAAGGCCCCTGAGATGTACTTC.

This clonotype has just a few counts. The chain couples TRBV10-2 to TRBJ2-2, with a weak D call TRBD1 (5 bases). Looked up from germline, CDR1 is WSHSY and CDR2 is SAAADI. The CDR3 contains 13 residues. The germline V and J ends were trimmed by 7 bases and 7 bases, with 13 bases remaining between them. The CDR3 nucleotides are TGCGCCAGCATGTTAGGGGTGTACGGGGAGCTGTTTTTT. It encodes CASMLGVYGELFF.

This clonotype was seen ten or more times. The chain combines TRBV29-1 with TRBJ2-7; unclear D gene. The V gene's germline CDR1 is SQVTM and CDR2 ANQGSEA. The CDR3 sequence is 11 residues long. Trimming shortened V by 3 bases and J by 4 bases, and 7 bases separated the two germline ends. CDR3 in amino acids: CSVEVWYEQYF. In DNA, the CDR3 is TGCAGCGTTGAGGTTTGGTACGAGCAGTACTTC.

This clonotype was recorded many times. The CDR3 region is CSAKGPGYGYTF. DNA for the CDR3: TGCAGTGCCAAAGGACCGGGCTATGGCTACACCTTC. The rearrangement links TRBV20-1 to TRBJ1-2, with D unclear. Trimming cost V 6 bases and J 4 bases, with 12 bases left between them. This CDR3 region has 12 residues. Germline V lookup: CDR1 DFQATT, CDR2 SNEGSKA (reference sequence).

In its sample, this clonotype was seen once. Being one base from a much bigger clone, this may be a read error. The rearrangement uses TRBV29-1 and TRBJ2-7; the D is unclear. The germline CDR1 and CDR2 sequences are SQVTM and ANQGSEA. This CDR3 has 11 amino acids. The CDR3 bases are TGCAGCGTTTCGGACGGATACGGGCAGTACTTC. Translation: CSVSDGYGQYF.

This clonotype was counted at least ten times. This chain links TRBV3-1 with TRBJ1-5; no clear D. V was cut by 1 base and J by 9 bases, with 10 bases left in between. Germline V gives CDR1 LGHDT, CDR2 YNNKEL (reference sequence). The CDR3 sequence is 13 residues long. The CDR3 here is CASSQGDGRPQHF. Here the CDR3 DNA reads TGTGCCAGCAGCCAAGGCGACGGGCGGCCCCAGCATTTT. The variable domain in full, completed from reference TRBV3-1 and TRBJ1-5, reads DTAVSQTPKYLVTQMGNDKSIKCEQNLGHDTMYWYKQDSKKFLKIMFSYNNKELIINETVPNRFSPKSPDKAHLNLHINSLELGDSAVYFCASSQGDGRPQHFGDGTRLSIL.

This clonotype occurred a few times. The rearrangement uses TRBV20-1 and TRBJ2-7, with a tentative D call TRBD1 (6 bases). CDR1 is DFQATT, CDR2 SNEGSKA, per germline (reference sequence). The CDR3 has 15 amino acids. V gave up 2 bases and J gave up 3 bases, with 17 bases separating them. The CDR3 sequence: CSARRGRQGNYEQYF. Here the CDR3 DNA reads TGCAGTGCTAGAAGGGGCAGGCAGGGGAACTACGAGCAGTACTTC.

This clonotype was counted at least ten times. The CDR3 nucleotides read TGTGCCAGCGGAGGACTAGCGGGAATCTACGAGCAGTACTTC. Translated: CASGGLAGIYEQYF. The V and J genes are TRBV28 and TRBJ2-7, with TRBD2 matching 12 bases. Germline V gives CDR1 MDHEN, CDR2 SYDVKM. J was trimmed by 3 bases and V by 8 bases; bases with no gene match: 5. This CDR3 has 14 amino acids.

The chain links TRBV19 to TRBJ2-7, with 10 nucleotides matching TRBD1. Germline V gene sequence: CDR1 LNHDA, CDR2 SQIVND (reference sequence). V lost 6 bases to trimming and J lost 7 bases; unmatched junction nucleotides: 12. CDR3 size: 15 residues. CDR3 nucleotide sequence: TGTGCCAGTAGCACCCCGGGACAGGGGATACGGGAGCAGTACTTC. Protein sequence: CASSTPGQGIREQYF. Supplemented by reference TRBV19 and TRBJ2-7, the full variable domain reads DGGITQSPKYLFRKEGQNVTLSCEQNLNHDAMYWYRQDPGQGLRLIYYSQIVNDFQKGDIAEGYSVSREKKESFPLTVTSAQKNPTAFYLCASSTPGQGIREQYFGPGTRLTVT.